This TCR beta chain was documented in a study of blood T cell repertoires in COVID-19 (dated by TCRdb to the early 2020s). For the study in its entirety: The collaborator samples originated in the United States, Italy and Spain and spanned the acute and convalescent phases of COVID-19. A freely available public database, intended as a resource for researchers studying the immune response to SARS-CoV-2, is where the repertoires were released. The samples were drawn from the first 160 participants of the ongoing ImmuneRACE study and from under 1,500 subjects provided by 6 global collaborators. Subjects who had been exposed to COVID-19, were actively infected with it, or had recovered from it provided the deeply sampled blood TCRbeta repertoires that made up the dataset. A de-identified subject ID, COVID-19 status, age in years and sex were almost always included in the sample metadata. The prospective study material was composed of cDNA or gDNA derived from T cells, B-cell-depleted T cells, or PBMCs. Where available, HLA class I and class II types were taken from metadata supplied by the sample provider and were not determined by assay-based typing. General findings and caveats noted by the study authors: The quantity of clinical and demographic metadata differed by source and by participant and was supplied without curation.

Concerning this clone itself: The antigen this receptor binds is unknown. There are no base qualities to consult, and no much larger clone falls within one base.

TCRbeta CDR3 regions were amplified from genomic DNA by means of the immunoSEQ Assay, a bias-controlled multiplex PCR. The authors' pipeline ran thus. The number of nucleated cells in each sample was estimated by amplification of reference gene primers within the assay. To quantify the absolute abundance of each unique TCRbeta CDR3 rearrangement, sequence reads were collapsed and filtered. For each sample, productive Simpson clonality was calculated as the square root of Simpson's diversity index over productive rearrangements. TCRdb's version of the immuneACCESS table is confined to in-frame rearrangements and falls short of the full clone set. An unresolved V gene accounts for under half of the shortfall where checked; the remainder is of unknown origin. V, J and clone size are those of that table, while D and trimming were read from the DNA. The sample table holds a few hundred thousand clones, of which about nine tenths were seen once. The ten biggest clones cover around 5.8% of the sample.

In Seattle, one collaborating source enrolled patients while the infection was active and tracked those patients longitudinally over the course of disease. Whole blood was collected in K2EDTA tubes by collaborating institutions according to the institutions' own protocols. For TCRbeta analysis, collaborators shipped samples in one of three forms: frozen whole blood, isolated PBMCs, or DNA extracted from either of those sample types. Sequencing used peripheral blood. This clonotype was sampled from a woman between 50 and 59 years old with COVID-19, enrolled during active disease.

The CDR3 is CASGNDRGEFQPQHF. The DNA sequence is as follows: TGTGCCAGCGGGAACGACAGGGGGGAGTTTCAGCCCCAGCATTTT. The chain employs TRBV2 and TRBJ1-5; TRBD1 lines up with 9 middle nucleotides. At the junction V is shortened by 8 bases and J by 6 bases; bases outside the gene matches: 11. According to the germline V gene, CDR1 reads SNHLY and CDR2 reads FYNNEI. The CDR3 contains 15 residues, cysteine and phenylalanine counted. The entry retains the CDR3 DNA only, 45 bases that are in frame from base 1. The CDR3, completed at both ends by the reference TRBV2 and TRBJ1-5 genes, gives the full variable domain EPEVTQTPSHQVTQMGQEVILRCVPISNHLYFYWYRQILGQKVEFLVSFYNNEISEKSEIFDDQFSVERPDGSNFTLKIRSTKLEDSAMYFCASGNDRGEFQPQHFGDGTRLSIL.